Listed below are T cell receptor beta chains from one sample, sequenced in a study of blood T cell repertoires in COVID-19. Profiled with immunoSEQ multiplex PCR; TCRdb holds only in-frame clones, not every one. Of approximately 300,000 clones listed, around 86% are singletons. Sequencing used PBMCs or T cells enriched from blood (not recorded which). These receptors all come from a man in his 60s who had recovered from COVID-19. CDR3s include the opening cysteine and the closing phenylalanine or tryptophan. Fields, in order: V gene, D gene, clone size, J gene, CDR3 protein, CDR3 DNA. D genes are given only for firm matches. Clone size, where shown, is once, few, many, or a class for clones that have expanded.

>TRBV6-5|TRBD1|-|TRBJ1-3
CASKDGTGGWNTIYF
TGTGCCAGCAAAGATGGGACAGGGGGCTGGAACACCATATATTTT
>TRBV7-3|-|-|TRBJ2-2
CASSSTGNTGELFF
TGTGCCAGCAGCTCGACAGGGAACACCGGGGAGCTGTTTTTT
>TRBV7-3|TRBD1|-|TRBJ1-1
CASSSSDRLTEAFF
TGTGCCAGCAGCTCCTCGGACAGGCTCACTGAAGCTTTCTTT
>TRBV9|TRBD1|-|TRBJ2-3
CASSIRQGGTDTQYF
TGTGCCAGCAGCATCCGACAGGGAGGCACAGATACGCAGTATTTT
>TRBV27|TRBD1|-|TRBJ1-2
CASRPLDRDFYGYTF
TGTGCCAGCAGACCCTTGGACAGGGATTTCTATGGCTACACCTTC
>TRBV5-1|-|-|TRBJ2-1
CASSLGLEDEQFF
TGCGCCAGCAGCCTCGGACTTGAGGATGAGCAGTTCTTC
>TRBV6-5|-|-|TRBJ1-2
CASSYATGYGYTF
TGTGCCAGCAGTTACGCGACTGGTTATGGCTACACCTTC
>TRBV20-1|TRBD2|-|TRBJ2-1
CSGPGGHEQFF
TGCAGTGGTCCGGGGGGACATGAGCAGTTCTTC
>TRBV2|-|-|TRBJ1-5
CASTLVRINQPQHF
TGTGCCAGCACCCTAGTTAGGATAAATCAGCCCCAGCATTTT
>TRBV5-1|TRBD1|once|TRBJ1-2
CASSLATVPSGGGYTF
TGCGCCAGCAGCTTGGCGACAGTCCCTTCAGGGGGGGGCTACACCTTC
>TRBV19|TRBD2|-|TRBJ2-7
CASSMAASGMYEQYF
TGTGCCAGTAGTATGGCGGCTAGCGGGATGTACGAGCAGTACTTC
>TRBV5-1|-|-|TRBJ1-6
CASSLGSESSYNSPLHF
TGCGCCAGCAGCTTGGGATCAGAAAGCTCCTATAATTCACCCCTCCACTTT
>TRBV29-1|-|-|TRBJ2-6
CSVVGSSGANVLTF
TGCAGCGTTGTGGGCTCTTCTGGGGCCAACGTCCTGACTTTC
>TRBV28|-|once|TRBJ1-2
CASRGEGYGYTF
TGTGCCAGCAGGGGCGAGGGCTATGGCTACACCTTC
>TRBV11-2|-|-|TRBJ1-6
CASSPQGLYNSPLHF
TGTGCCAGCAGCCCCCAGGGACTATATAATTCACCCCTCCACTTT
>TRBV9|-|-|TRBJ1-5
CASSSGGGNQPQHF
TGTGCCAGCTCCAGCGGGGGCGGCAATCAGCCCCAGCATTTT
>TRBV27|TRBD2|-|TRBJ2-7
CASTPIGRLAGGPDYEQYF
TGTGCCAGCACCCCAATAGGCCGACTAGCGGGAGGGCCTGACTACGAGCAGTACTTC
>TRBV12-3/TRBV12-4|-|-|TRBJ1-5
CASSTDRIQHF
TGTGCCAGCAGCACCGACAGGATCCAGCATTTT